These 6 T cell receptor beta chains originate from one sample sequenced in a study of blood T cell repertoires in COVID-19. Clones were read by immunoSEQ multiplex PCR, and TCRdb kept only the in-frame ones, dropping some. Of approximately 220,000 clones listed, about nine tenths were seen once; the top ten hold less than 4.5%. Material: peripheral blood. The receptors were sampled from a middle-aged man with acute or convalescent COVID-19.

This chain links TRBV10-1 with TRBJ1-4, with a weak D call TRBD1 (5 bases). The CDR3 is 17 amino acids. The V gene lost 3 bases and the J gene lost 0 bases, with 14 bases spanning the gap. CDR1 and CDR2 from the germline V gene are WNHNN and SYGVQD (reference sequence). CDR3 DNA: TGCGCCAGCAGTGAAGGAGGGACCGCGGCAACTAATGAAAAACTGTTTTTT. As protein: CASSEGGTAATNEKLFF.

The rearrangement joins TRBV7-2 to TRBJ1-2; TRBD1 might be the D (6 bases). Germline CDR1 is SGHTA and CDR2 is FQGNSA. The length of the CDR3 is 15 residues. V lost 2 bases to trimming and J lost 6 bases, with 16 bases between them. CDR3 coding DNA: TGTGCCAGCAGCTTAAGGACAGAAACACGTGATGGCTACACCTTC. This gives the protein CASSLRTETRDGYTF.

The CDR3: CASSQERGHQPQHF. The CDR3 nucleotides are TGCGCCAGCAGCCAAGAGCGGGGACATCAGCCCCAGCATTTT. The rearrangement joins TRBV4-1 to TRBJ1-5; TRBD1 might be the D (5 bases). V shed 0 bases and J shed 5 bases, with 8 bases lying between them. The CDR3 has 14 amino acids. In germline, CDR1 is MGHRA, CDR2 YSYEKL.

The chain combines TRBV30 with TRBJ1-2, with TRBD1 matching 9 bases. Looked up from germline, CDR1 is GTSNPN and CDR2 is SVGIG (reference sequence). J lost 9 bases, V lost 7 bases, and 12 bases had no gene match. This CDR3 is built from 13 residues. The CDR3 nucleotides read TGTGCCTCCCTTCGGGACAGGGTATCACGCTACACCTTC. It specifies CASLRDRVSRYTF.

J is TRBJ2-3 and V is TRBV5-5, with D unclear. CDR3 length: 13 residues. Germline CDR1 reads SGHKS; CDR2 reads YYEKEE (reference sequence). V dropped 0 bases and J dropped 1 base, with 3 bases sitting between them. The CDR3: CASSLGGTDTQYF. CDR3 nucleotides: TGTGCCAGCAGCTTGGGAGGCACAGATACGCAGTATTTT.

The V gene is TRBV18, the J gene TRBJ1-6; tentative D call: TRBD1 (6 bases). This CDR3 spans 14 amino acids. The V gene lost 3 bases and the J gene lost 4 bases, with 7 bases spanning the gap. Germline-derived CDR1 and CDR2 are KGHSH and LQKENI. The CDR3: CASSPTGYNSPLHF. DNA for the CDR3: TGTGCCAGCTCACCGACAGGATATAATTCACCCCTCCACTTT.